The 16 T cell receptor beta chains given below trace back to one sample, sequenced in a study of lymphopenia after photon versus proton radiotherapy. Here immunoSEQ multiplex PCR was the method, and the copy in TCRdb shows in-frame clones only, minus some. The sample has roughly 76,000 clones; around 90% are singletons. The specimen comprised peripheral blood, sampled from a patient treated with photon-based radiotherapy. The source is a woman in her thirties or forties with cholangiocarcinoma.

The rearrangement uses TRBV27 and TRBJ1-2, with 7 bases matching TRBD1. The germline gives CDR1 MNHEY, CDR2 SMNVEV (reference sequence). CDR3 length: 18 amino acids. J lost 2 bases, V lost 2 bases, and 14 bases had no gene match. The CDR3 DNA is TGTGCCAGCAGTTTAAGGTGGACAGGTAGAGGCCCAAACTATGGCTACACCTTC. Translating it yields CASSLRWTGRGPNYGYTF.

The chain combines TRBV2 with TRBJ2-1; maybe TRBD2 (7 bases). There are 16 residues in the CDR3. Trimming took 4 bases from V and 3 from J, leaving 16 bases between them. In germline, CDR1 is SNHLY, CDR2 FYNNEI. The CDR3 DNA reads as TGTGCCAGCAGTGTAGTCCGGGGGGCGATCTACAATGAGCAGTTCTTC. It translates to CASSVVRGAIYNEQFF. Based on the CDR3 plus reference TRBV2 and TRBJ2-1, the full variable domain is EPEVTQTPSHQVTQMGQEVILRCVPISNHLYFYWYRQILGQKVEFLVSFYNNEISEKSEIFDDQFSVERPDGSNFTLKIRSTKLEDSAMYFCASSVVRGAIYNEQFFGPGTRLTVL.

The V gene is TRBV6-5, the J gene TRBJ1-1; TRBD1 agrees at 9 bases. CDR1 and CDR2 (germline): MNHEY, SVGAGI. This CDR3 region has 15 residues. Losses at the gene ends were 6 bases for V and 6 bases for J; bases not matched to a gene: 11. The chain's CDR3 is CASRVTGQGNAEAFF. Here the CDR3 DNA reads TGTGCCAGCAGAGTAACTGGACAGGGGAATGCTGAAGCTTTCTTT.

CDR3 in DNA: TGTGCCAGCAGAGAGACAGGGTTGAATCAGCCCCAGCATTTT. Translating it yields CASRETGLNQPQHF. The chain uses TRBV28 and TRBJ1-5; 7 bases map to TRBD1. From germline, CDR1 is MDHEN and CDR2 SYDVKM. This CDR3 comprises 14 residues. Losses at the gene ends were 6 bases for V and 4 bases for J; bases not matched to a gene: 6.

DNA for the CDR3: TGTGCCAGCAGTTTATCGGCAAATCGGGGCAATGAGCAGTTCTTC. Translating it yields CASSLSANRGNEQFF. This chain joins TRBV28 and TRBJ2-1, with D maybe TRBD2 (5 bases). This CDR3 comprises 15 residues. With 1 base removed from V and 6 bases from J, the gap between germline ends came to 13 bases. Germline V gives CDR1 MDHEN, CDR2 SYDVKM.

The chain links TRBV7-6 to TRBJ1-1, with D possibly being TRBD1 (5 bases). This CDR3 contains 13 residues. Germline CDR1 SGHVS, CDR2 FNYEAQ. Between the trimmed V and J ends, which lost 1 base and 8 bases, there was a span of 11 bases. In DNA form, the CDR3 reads TGTGCCAGCAGCTTAGGACGCGGGGGAGAAGCTTTCTTT. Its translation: CASSLGRGGEAFF.

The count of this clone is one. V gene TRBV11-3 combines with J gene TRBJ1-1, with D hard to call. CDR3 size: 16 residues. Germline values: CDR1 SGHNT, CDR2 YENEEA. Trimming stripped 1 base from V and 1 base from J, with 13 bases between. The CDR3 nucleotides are TGTGCCAGCAGCTTAGGAAGGCAGGATGCGAACACTGAAGCTTTCTTT. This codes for CASSLGRQDANTEAFF.

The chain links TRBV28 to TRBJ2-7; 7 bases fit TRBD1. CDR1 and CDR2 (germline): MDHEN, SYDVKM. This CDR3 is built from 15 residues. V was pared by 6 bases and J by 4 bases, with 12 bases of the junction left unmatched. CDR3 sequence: CASRRTGTANYEQYF. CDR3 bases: TGTGCCAGCAGACGGACCGGGACAGCTAATTACGAGCAGTACTTC.

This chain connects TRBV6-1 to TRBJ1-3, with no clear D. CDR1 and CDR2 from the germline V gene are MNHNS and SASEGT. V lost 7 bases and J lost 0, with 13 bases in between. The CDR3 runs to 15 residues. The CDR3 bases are TGTGCCAGCAACAAAGGACGGGGCTCTGGAAACACCATATATTTT. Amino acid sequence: CASNKGRGSGNTIYF.

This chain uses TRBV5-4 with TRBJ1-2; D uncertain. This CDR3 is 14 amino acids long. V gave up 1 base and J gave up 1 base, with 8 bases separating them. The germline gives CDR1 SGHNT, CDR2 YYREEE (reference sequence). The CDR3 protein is CASSLPTGNYGYTF. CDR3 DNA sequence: TGTGCCAGCAGCTTGCCGACGGGTAACTATGGCTACACCTTC. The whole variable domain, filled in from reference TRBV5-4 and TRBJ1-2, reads ETGVTQSPTHLIKTRGQQVTLRCSSQSGHNTVSWYQQALGQGPQFIFQYYREEENGRGNFPPRFSGLQFPNYSSELNVNALELDDSALYLCASSLPTGNYGYTFGSGTRLTVV.

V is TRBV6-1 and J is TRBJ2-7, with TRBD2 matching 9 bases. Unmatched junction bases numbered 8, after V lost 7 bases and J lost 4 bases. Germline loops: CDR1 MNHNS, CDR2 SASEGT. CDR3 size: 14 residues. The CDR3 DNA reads TGTGCCAGCATCGATAGCGGGAGTCGGTACGAGCAGTACTTC. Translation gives CASIDSGSRYEQYF.

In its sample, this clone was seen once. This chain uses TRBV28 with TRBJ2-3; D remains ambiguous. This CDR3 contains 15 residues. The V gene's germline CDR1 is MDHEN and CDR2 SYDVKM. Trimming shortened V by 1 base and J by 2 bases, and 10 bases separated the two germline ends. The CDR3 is CASSLSGRLTDTQYF. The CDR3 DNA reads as TGTGCCAGCAGTTTATCCGGGCGCCTCACAGATACGCAGTATTTT.

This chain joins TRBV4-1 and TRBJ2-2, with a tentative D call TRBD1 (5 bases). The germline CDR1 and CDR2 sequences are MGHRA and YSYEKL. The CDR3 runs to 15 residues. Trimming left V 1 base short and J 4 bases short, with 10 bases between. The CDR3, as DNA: TGCGCCAGCAGCCAAGTCCAGGGAAGCACCGGGGAGCTGTTTTTT. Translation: CASSQVQGSTGELFF.

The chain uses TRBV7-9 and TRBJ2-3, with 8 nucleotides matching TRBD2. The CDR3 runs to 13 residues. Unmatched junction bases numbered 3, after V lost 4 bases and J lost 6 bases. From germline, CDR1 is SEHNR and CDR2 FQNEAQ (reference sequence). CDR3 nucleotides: TGTGCCAGCAGCTCTCGGGAGGGGGATACGCAGTATTTT. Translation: CASSSREGDTQYF.

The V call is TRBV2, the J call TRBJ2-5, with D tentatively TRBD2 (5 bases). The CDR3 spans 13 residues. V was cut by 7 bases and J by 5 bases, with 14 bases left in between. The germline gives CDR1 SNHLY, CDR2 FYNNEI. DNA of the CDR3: TGTGCCAGCACCGTGGAGGAGTTGGAGACCCAGTACTTC. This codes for CASTVEELETQYF.

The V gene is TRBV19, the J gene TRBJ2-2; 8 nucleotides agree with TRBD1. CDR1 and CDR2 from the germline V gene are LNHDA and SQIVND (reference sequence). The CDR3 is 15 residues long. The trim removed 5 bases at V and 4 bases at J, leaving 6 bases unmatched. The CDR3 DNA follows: TGTGCCAGTAGTGACCGACAGGGGACCACCGGGGAGCTGTTTTTT. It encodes CASSDRQGTTGELFF.